Listed below are T cell receptor beta chains from one sample, sequenced in a study of T cells in Graves' hyperthyroidism and ophthalmopathy. TCRdb analysed the multiplex PCR reads with MiXCR anew, one entry per CDR3 protein. Seen here are about 680,000 distinct CDR3 sequences, just over 35% observed once, and the top ten hold around 29%. The sequencing input was blood. Receptor source: a woman in her thirties or forties with Graves' hyperthyroidism. CDR3s include the opening cysteine and the closing phenylalanine or tryptophan. Fields, in order: J gene, clone size, V gene, D gene, CDR3 length, CDR3 DNA, CDR3 protein. The D gene is left open where the match is weak. The size field is filled for only some rows; it gives once, few, many or a size class.

j_call: TRBJ1-2
clone_size: many
v_call: TRBV19
d_call: .
cdr3_length: 14
cdr3_nt: TGTGCCAGTAGTATGTCCGTAGGGAGCTATGGCTACACCTTC
cdr3_aa: CASSMSVGSYGYTF

j_call: TRBJ1-2
clone_size: few
v_call: TRBV29-1
d_call: .
cdr3_length: 11
cdr3_nt: TGCAGCGTTGATCCCCGAGGGGGCTACACCTTC
cdr3_aa: CSVDPRGGYTF

j_call: TRBJ1-1
clone_size: .
v_call: TRBV29-1
d_call: .
cdr3_length: 13
cdr3_nt: TGCAGCGTTACCCGACAGAGGAACACTGAAGCTTTCTTT
cdr3_aa: CSVTRQRNTEAFF

j_call: TRBJ1-6
clone_size: many
v_call: TRBV6-5
d_call: .
cdr3_length: 15
cdr3_nt: TGTGCCAGCAGCCTCCAGGACAGTTGGGATTCACCCCTCCACTTT
cdr3_aa: CASSLQDSWDSPLHF

j_call: TRBJ2-3
clone_size: few
v_call: TRBV7-2
d_call: .
cdr3_length: 15
cdr3_nt: TGTGCCAGCAGCCAAGCAGGAAAGGGCCCAGATACGCAGTATTTT
cdr3_aa: CASSQAGKGPDTQYF

j_call: TRBJ2-2
clone_size: few
v_call: TRBV5-1
d_call: .
cdr3_length: 15
cdr3_nt: TGCGCCAGCAGCCACCCAGGCCTCAACACCGGGGAGCTGTTTTTT
cdr3_aa: CASSHPGLNTGELFF

j_call: TRBJ1-6
clone_size: many
v_call: TRBV19
d_call: TRBD1
cdr3_length: 15
cdr3_nt: TGTGCCAGTAGTTACGGACAGGGGATGAGTTCACCCCTCCACTTT
cdr3_aa: CASSYGQGMSSPLHF

j_call: TRBJ1-2
clone_size: many
v_call: TRBV6-5
d_call: .
cdr3_length: 16
cdr3_nt: TGTGCCAGCAGTTCTCAGGGCGCGGGCACTAACTATGGCTACACCTTC
cdr3_aa: CASSSQGAGTNYGYTF

j_call: TRBJ2-7
clone_size: many
v_call: TRBV7-8
d_call: TRBD2
cdr3_length: 16
cdr3_nt: TGTGCCAGCAGCTTTGAGCGGGAGGAACTCTCCTACGAGCAGTACTTC
cdr3_aa: CASSFEREELSYEQYF

j_call: TRBJ1-4
clone_size: many
v_call: TRBV2
d_call: .
cdr3_length: 14
cdr3_nt: TGTGCCAGCAGGGCGACAGGCGTTAATGAAAAACTGTTTTTT
cdr3_aa: CASRATGVNEKLFF

j_call: TRBJ1-4
clone_size: .
v_call: TRBV2
d_call: .
cdr3_length: 11
cdr3_nt: TGTGCCAGCAGGGCAGAGGGACAACTGTTTTTT
cdr3_aa: CASRAEGQLFF

j_call: TRBJ2-2
clone_size: few
v_call: TRBV7-8
d_call: .
cdr3_length: 15
cdr3_nt: TGTGCCAGCAGCTTAGATCCGGGGCAGGCCGGGGAGCTGTTTTTT
cdr3_aa: CASSLDPGQAGELFF

j_call: TRBJ1-3
clone_size: many
v_call: TRBV20-1
d_call: .
cdr3_length: 12
cdr3_nt: TGCAGTGCTAGAGTTGGATGGAACACCATATATTTT
cdr3_aa: CSARVGWNTIYF

j_call: TRBJ2-2
clone_size: many
v_call: TRBV10-3
d_call: .
cdr3_length: 17
cdr3_nt: TGTGCCATCAGTGAGTCGGACCTAGCGCAGAACACCGGGGAGCTGTTTTTT
cdr3_aa: CAISESDLAQNTGELFF

j_call: TRBJ2-5
clone_size: few
v_call: TRBV10-3
d_call: TRBD2
cdr3_length: 14
cdr3_nt: TGTGCCACCGCTAGCGGGTCCAGTCAAGAGACCCAGTACTTC
cdr3_aa: CATASGSSQETQYF

j_call: TRBJ2-3
clone_size: few
v_call: TRBV12-3/TRBV12-4
d_call: TRBD2
cdr3_length: 16
cdr3_nt: TGTGCCAGCAGTGACAACCTAGCGGGAGGCACAGATACGCAGTATTTT
cdr3_aa: CASSDNLAGGTDTQYF

j_call: TRBJ2-7
clone_size: .
v_call: TRBV3-1
d_call: .
cdr3_length: 16
cdr3_nt: TGTGCCAGCAGCCAAAAACCCATGACTGCCACCTACGAGCAGTACTTC
cdr3_aa: CASSQKPMTATYEQYF

j_call: TRBJ1-5
clone_size: many
v_call: TRBV2
d_call: TRBD1
cdr3_length: 12
cdr3_nt: TGTGCCAGCAGACAGGGGGCTCAGCCCCAGCATTTT
cdr3_aa: CASRQGAQPQHF

j_call: TRBJ2-7
clone_size: many
v_call: TRBV11-2
d_call: .
cdr3_length: 12
cdr3_nt: TGTGCCAGCAGCTTGGCCCAGGGGGAGCAGTACTTC
cdr3_aa: CASSLAQGEQYF

j_call: TRBJ1-5
clone_size: few
v_call: TRBV10-3
d_call: TRBD1
cdr3_length: 16
cdr3_nt: TGTGCCATCAGTGAATATGGGACAGGGCAGAATCAGCCCCAGCATTTT
cdr3_aa: CAISEYGTGQNQPQHF

j_call: TRBJ2-2
clone_size: few
v_call: TRBV29-1
d_call: .
cdr3_length: 13
cdr3_nt: TGCAGCGTTGAAGCACAGAACACCGGGGAGCTGTTTTTT
cdr3_aa: CSVEAQNTGELFF

j_call: TRBJ2-2
clone_size: .
v_call: TRBV4-2
d_call: TRBD1
cdr3_length: 16
cdr3_nt: TGTGCCAGCAGCCGCGGACAGGGAATACCCCCCGGGGAGCTGTTTTTT
cdr3_aa: CASSRGQGIPPGELFF

j_call: TRBJ1-5
clone_size: .
v_call: TRBV12-3/TRBV12-4
d_call: .
cdr3_length: 12
cdr3_nt: TGTGCCAGCAACACGGGGAATCAGCCCAAACATTTT
cdr3_aa: CASNTGNQPKHF

j_call: TRBJ2-7
clone_size: .
v_call: TRBV20-1
d_call: .
cdr3_length: 14
cdr3_nt: TGCAGTGCCCAGCAGACTGTAAGCCCCTACGAGCAGTACTTC
cdr3_aa: CSAQQTVSPYEQYF

j_call: TRBJ1-5
clone_size: few
v_call: TRBV5-1
d_call: .
cdr3_length: 15
cdr3_nt: TGCGCCAGCAGCCAAACAGACAGCCTCAATCAGCCCCAGCATTTT
cdr3_aa: CASSQTDSLNQPQHF

j_call: TRBJ1-6
clone_size: many
v_call: TRBV10-3
d_call: .
cdr3_length: 16
cdr3_nt: TGTGCCATCAGTGCCCTGGGGAGCTCCTATAATTCACCCCTCCACTTT
cdr3_aa: CAISALGSSYNSPLHF

j_call: TRBJ2-7
clone_size: many
v_call: TRBV12-3/TRBV12-4
d_call: TRBD1
cdr3_length: 12
cdr3_nt: TGTGCCAGCAGCCATACAGGGGACGAGCAGTACTTC
cdr3_aa: CASSHTGDEQYF

j_call: TRBJ1-2
clone_size: many
v_call: TRBV12-3/TRBV12-4
d_call: TRBD1
cdr3_length: 15
cdr3_nt: TGTGCCAGCGCGTTGGACAGGGGGCAAGGGTATGGCTACACCTTC
cdr3_aa: CASALDRGQGYGYTF

j_call: TRBJ2-7
clone_size: .
v_call: TRBV20-1
d_call: .
cdr3_length: 15
cdr3_nt: TGCAGTGCTAGAGAAGGGAGCGGCAGGGCCTACGAGCAGTACTTC
cdr3_aa: CSAREGSGRAYEQYF

j_call: TRBJ2-7
clone_size: many
v_call: TRBV7-9
d_call: .
cdr3_length: 15
cdr3_nt: TGTGCCAGCAGCTTCCCCCGCGAAAGATCCTACGAGCAGTACTTC
cdr3_aa: CASSFPRERSYEQYF

j_call: TRBJ2-2
clone_size: few
v_call: TRBV19
d_call: .
cdr3_length: 11
cdr3_nt: TGTGCCAGCAAGGGCCCGGGGGAGCTGTTTTTT
cdr3_aa: CASKGPGELFF

j_call: TRBJ1-5
clone_size: .
v_call: TRBV28
d_call: .
cdr3_length: 13
cdr3_nt: TGTGCCAGCAGTTTAAAGGGTAGTCAGCCCCAGCATTTT
cdr3_aa: CASSLKGSQPQHF

j_call: TRBJ1-3
clone_size: many
v_call: TRBV14
d_call: .
cdr3_length: 16
cdr3_nt: TGTGCCAGCAGCCAAGAAGGCCACTGGTCCGGAAACACCATATATTTT
cdr3_aa: CASSQEGHWSGNTIYF

j_call: TRBJ1-1
clone_size: many
v_call: TRBV6-5
d_call: TRBD1
cdr3_length: 15
cdr3_nt: TGTGCCAGCAGTTACGTCGTCGGACAGGGAAGTGAAGCTTTCTTT
cdr3_aa: CASSYVVGQGSEAFF

j_call: TRBJ1-4
clone_size: .
v_call: TRBV2
d_call: .
cdr3_length: 15
cdr3_nt: TGTGCCAGCAGCTTATCACTTGCAACTAATGAAAAACTGTTTTTT
cdr3_aa: CASSLSLATNEKLFF

j_call: TRBJ2-5
clone_size: few
v_call: TRBV9
d_call: .
cdr3_length: 15
cdr3_nt: TGTGCCAGCAGCGTAGGAGGGAGCGATGGAGAGACCCAGTACTTC
cdr3_aa: CASSVGGSDGETQYF

j_call: TRBJ1-5
clone_size: many
v_call: TRBV12-3/TRBV12-4
d_call: .
cdr3_length: 13
cdr3_nt: TGTGCCAGCAGTTTGGTGATAGATCAGCCCCAGCATTTT
cdr3_aa: CASSLVIDQPQHF

j_call: TRBJ1-1
clone_size: .
v_call: TRBV7-2
d_call: TRBD1
cdr3_length: 13
cdr3_nt: TGTGCCAGCAGCTTGAATCAGGGGGCTCAAGCTTTCTTT
cdr3_aa: CASSLNQGAQAFF

j_call: TRBJ2-2
clone_size: .
v_call: TRBV10-3
d_call: .
cdr3_length: 15
cdr3_nt: TGTGCCATCAGTGACGGAGTGGCCAGGGACGGGGAGCTGTTTTTT
cdr3_aa: CAISDGVARDGELFF

j_call: TRBJ2-1
clone_size: .
v_call: TRBV2
d_call: TRBD2
cdr3_length: 15
cdr3_nt: TGTGCCAGCAGATCCCCAGCGGGATCCTACAATGAGCAGTTCTTC
cdr3_aa: CASRSPAGSYNEQFF

j_call: TRBJ2-2
clone_size: many
v_call: TRBV10-3
d_call: TRBD1
cdr3_length: 14
cdr3_nt: TGTGCCATCACCGGACAGGGGATCACCGGGGAGCTGTTTTTT
cdr3_aa: CAITGQGITGELFF

j_call: TRBJ1-1
clone_size: .
v_call: TRBV10-2
d_call: .
cdr3_length: 13
cdr3_nt: TGCGCCAGCAGTGAGTTTTCAAACACTGAAGCTTTCTTT
cdr3_aa: CASSEFSNTEAFF

j_call: TRBJ1-1
clone_size: .
v_call: TRBV5-1
d_call: .
cdr3_length: 13
cdr3_nt: TGTGCCAGCAGGTTGCGACTGAACACTGAAGCTTTCTTT
cdr3_aa: CASRLRLNTEAFF